The sequence of this T cell receptor (beta chain) was determined in a study of blood T cell repertoires in COVID-19. Trimming removed 1 base from V and 3 bases from J; junction bases left unmatched: 5. Germline CDR1 is MGHRA and CDR2 is YSYEKL. This CDR3 has 15 amino acids. The repertoire was sequenced with immunoSEQ multiplex PCR; TCRdb's copy has only in-frame clones and lacks some. The data hold about 94,000 clones, with roughly 84% observed a single time. Sequenced sample: peripheral blood. The origin of this receptor is a woman aged 80 or over with acute or convalescent COVID-19. The rearrangement uses TRBV4-1 and TRBJ1-2; 7 bases fit TRBD1. The CDR3 region is CASSQAPTGDYGYTF. CDR3 sequence (DNA): TGCGCCAGCAGCCAAGCCCCAACAGGGGACTATGGCTACACCTTC.